This T cell receptor (beta chain) was identified during a study of cytomegalovirus exposure and HLA in healthy donors. Broader study findings: Most of the TCR beta V segments (in an earlier analysis) were productive either about 87% or about 30% of the time. The study found most TCR sequences rare, yet found some public TCRs in many donors.

Germline values: CDR1 MNHNS, CDR2 SASEGT. There are 14 residues in the CDR3. As for this clone: Its specificity is not known.

This PCR relied on a set of 60 Vbeta primers and 13 Jbeta primers. Measured with immunoSEQ multiplex PCR; TCRdb has only the in-frame clones, and not every one. This sample carries about 140,000 clones, approximately 80% of them seen once, and the ten largest clones take roughly 4.9%. Material for sequencing was PBMCs. The chain links TRBV6-1 to TRBJ2-5; D might be TRBD1 (5 bases). The DNA end is a closer match to TRBJ2-7, so the J assignment may be wrong. The TCR was taken from a woman aged 50 to 60 in good health and CMV-seronegative. CDR3 in DNA: TGTGCCAGCAGTGAAGCGCAGGGCAATAACGAGCAGTACTTC. This gives the protein CASSEAQGNNEQYF.